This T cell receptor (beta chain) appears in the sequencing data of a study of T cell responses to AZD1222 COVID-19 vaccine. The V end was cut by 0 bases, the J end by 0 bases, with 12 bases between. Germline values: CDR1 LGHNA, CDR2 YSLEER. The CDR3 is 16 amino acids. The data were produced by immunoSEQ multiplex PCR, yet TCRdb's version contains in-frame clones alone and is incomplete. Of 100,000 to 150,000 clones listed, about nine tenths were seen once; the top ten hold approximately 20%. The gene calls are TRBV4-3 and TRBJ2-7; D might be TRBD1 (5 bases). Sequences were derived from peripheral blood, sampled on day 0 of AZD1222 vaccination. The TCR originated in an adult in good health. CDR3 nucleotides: TGCGCCAGCAGCCAAGATTGGCAGGGTCCCTCCTACGAGCAGTACTTC. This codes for CASSQDWQGPSYEQYF.